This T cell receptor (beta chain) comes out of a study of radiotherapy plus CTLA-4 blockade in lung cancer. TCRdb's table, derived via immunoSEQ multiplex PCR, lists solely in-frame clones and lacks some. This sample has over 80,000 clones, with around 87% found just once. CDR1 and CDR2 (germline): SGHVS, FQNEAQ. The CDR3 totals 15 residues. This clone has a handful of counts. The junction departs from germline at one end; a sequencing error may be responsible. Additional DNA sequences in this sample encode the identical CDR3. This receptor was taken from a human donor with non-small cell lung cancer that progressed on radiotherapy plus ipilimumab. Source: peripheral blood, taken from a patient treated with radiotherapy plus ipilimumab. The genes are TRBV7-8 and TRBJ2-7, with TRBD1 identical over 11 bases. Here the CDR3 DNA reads TGCGCCAGCAGCTTCGGACAGGGGGCATCCTACGAGCAGTACTTC. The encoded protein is CASSFGQGASYEQYF.